This T cell receptor beta chain is from a study of CD8 T cells in Susac syndrome. The V segment lost 0 bases and the J segment 7 bases; nucleotides outside the gene matches: 6. The V gene's germline CDR1 is MNHEY and CDR2 SVGEGT. This CDR3 contains 15 residues. A quantity of roughly 0.5 to 1 ug RNA underwent reverse transcription using random hexamers. TCRdb analysed the immunoSEQ multiplex PCR reads with MiXCR anew, one entry per CDR3 protein. The sample carries 250,000 to 300,000 distinct CDR3 sequences, approximately 91% recorded once. The sequence came from a human donor with multiple sclerosis. Sequencing used CD8+ T cells from PBMCs. The chain couples TRBV6-2 or TRBV6-3 to TRBJ2-1, with 7 bases fitting TRBD2. CDR3 nucleotides: TGTGCCAGCAGTTACTCGTTCGGAGCGGGGAATGAGCAGTTCTTC. It is translated as CASSYSFGAGNEQFF.